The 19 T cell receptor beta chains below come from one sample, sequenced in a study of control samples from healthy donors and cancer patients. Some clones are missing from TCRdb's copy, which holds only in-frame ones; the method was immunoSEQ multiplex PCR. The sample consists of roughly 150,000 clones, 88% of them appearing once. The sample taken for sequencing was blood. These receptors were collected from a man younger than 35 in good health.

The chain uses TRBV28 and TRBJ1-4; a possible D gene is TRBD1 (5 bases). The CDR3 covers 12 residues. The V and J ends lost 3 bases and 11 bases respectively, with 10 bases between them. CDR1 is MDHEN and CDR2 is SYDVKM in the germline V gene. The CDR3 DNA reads TGTGCCAGCAGTTTCGGGACGAAGAAACTGTTTTTT. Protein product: CASSFGTKKLFF.

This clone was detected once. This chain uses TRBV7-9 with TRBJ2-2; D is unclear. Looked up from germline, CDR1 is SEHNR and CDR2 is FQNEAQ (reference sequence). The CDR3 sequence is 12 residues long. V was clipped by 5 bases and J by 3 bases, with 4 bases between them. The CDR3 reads CASSPYTGELFF. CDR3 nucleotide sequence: TGTGCCAGCAGCCCTTACACCGGGGAGCTGTTTTTT.

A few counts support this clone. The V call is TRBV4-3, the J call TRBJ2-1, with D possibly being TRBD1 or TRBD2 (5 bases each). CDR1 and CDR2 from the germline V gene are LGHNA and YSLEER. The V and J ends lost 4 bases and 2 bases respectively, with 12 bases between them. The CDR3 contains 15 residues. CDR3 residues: CASSPGTVTYNEQFF. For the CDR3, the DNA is TGCGCCAGCAGCCCTGGGACCGTTACCTACAATGAGCAGTTCTTC.

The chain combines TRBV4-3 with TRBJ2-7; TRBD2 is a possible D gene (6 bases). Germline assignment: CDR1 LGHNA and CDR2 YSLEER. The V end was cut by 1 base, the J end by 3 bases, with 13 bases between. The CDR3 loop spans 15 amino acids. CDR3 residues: CASSQGLRGLYEQYF. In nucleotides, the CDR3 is TGCGCCAGCAGCCAAGGGTTGCGGGGTCTCTACGAGCAGTACTTC.

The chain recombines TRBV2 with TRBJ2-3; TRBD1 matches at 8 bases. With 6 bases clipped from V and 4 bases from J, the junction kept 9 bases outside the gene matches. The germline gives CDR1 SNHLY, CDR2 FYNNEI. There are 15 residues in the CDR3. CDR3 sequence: CASSGQGAVADTQYF. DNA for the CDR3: TGTGCCAGCAGCGGCCAGGGGGCGGTCGCAGATACGCAGTATTTT.

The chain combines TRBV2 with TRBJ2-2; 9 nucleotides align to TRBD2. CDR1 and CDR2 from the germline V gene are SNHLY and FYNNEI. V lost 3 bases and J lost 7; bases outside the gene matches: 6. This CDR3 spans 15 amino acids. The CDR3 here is CASSDIAGASGELFF. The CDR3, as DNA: TGTGCCAGCAGTGATATAGCGGGGGCCAGCGGGGAGCTGTTTTTT.

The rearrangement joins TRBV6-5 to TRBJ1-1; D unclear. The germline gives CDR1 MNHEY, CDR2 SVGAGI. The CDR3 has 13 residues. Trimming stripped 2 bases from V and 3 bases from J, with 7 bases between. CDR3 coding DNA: TGTGCCAGCAGTTACGAGGAGGACACTGAAGCTTTCTTT. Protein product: CASSYEEDTEAFF.

CDR3 sequence (DNA): TGTGCCAGCTCACCGTTGGGACTAGCGGTGAACAATGAGCAGTTCTTC. It translates to CASSPLGLAVNNEQFF. The chain combines TRBV18 with TRBJ2-1, with 11 nucleotides matching TRBD2. The CDR3 totals 16 residues. Germline V gives CDR1 KGHSH, CDR2 LQKENI. The V gene end was trimmed by 3 bases and the J gene end by 5 bases; junction bases not matched to a gene: 6.

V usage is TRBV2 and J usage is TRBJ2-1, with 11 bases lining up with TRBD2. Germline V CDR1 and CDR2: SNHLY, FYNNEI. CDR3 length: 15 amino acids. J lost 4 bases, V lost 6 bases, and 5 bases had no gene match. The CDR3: CASRLAGGGYNEQFF. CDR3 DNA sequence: TGTGCCAGCAGGCTAGCGGGGGGAGGATACAATGAGCAGTTCTTC.

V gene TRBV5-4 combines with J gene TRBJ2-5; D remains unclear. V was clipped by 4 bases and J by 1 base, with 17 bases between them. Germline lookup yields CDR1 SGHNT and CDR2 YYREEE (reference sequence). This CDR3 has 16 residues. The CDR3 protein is CASSPLPAASQETQYF. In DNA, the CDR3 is TGTGCCAGCAGCCCCCTTCCGGCGGCTAGCCAAGAGACCCAGTACTTC.

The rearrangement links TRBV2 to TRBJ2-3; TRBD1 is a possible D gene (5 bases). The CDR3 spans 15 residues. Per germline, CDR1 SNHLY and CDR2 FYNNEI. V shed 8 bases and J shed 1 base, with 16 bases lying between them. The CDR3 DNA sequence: TGTGCCAGCTTTGGAAGGGGTCGGGGCACAGATACGCAGTATTTT. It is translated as CASFGRGRGTDTQYF.

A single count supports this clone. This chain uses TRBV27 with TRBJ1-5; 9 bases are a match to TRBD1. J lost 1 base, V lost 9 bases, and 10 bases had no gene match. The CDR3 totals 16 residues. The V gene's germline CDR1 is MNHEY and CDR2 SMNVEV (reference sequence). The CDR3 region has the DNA TGTGCCAGAAGGAGACAGGGGGACCTCAGCAATCAGCCCCAGCATTTT. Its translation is CARRRQGDLSNQPQHF.

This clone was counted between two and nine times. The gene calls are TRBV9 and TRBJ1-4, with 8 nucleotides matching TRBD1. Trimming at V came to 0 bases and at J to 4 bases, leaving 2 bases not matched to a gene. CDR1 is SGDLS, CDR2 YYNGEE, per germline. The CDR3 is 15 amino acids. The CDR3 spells CASSVATGGNEKLFF. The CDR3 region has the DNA TGTGCCAGCAGCGTAGCTACAGGGGGTAATGAAAAACTGTTTTTT.

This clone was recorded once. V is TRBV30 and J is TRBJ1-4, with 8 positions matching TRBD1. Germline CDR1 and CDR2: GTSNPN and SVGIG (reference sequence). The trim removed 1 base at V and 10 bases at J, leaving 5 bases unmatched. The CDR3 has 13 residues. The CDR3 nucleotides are TGTGCCTGGAGTGGACAGGGGATCTCAAAACTGTTTTTT. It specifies CAWSGQGISKLFF.

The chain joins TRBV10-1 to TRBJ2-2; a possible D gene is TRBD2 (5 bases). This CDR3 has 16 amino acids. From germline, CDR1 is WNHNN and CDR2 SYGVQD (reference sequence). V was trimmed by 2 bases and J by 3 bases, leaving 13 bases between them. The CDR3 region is CASSERAGRDTGELFF. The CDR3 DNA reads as TGCGCCAGCAGTGAGAGGGCGGGCAGAGACACCGGGGAGCTGTTTTTT.

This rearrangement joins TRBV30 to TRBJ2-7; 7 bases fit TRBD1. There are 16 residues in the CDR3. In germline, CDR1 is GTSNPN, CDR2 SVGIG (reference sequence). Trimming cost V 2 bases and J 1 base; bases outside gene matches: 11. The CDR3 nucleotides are TGTGCCTGGAGTCCCCAGGGACAGACAAATTCCTACGAGCAGTACTTC. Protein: CAWSPQGQTNSYEQYF.

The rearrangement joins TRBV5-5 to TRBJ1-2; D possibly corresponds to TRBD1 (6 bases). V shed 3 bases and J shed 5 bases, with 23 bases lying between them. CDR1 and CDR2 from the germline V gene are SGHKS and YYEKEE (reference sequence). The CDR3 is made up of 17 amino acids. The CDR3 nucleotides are TGTGCCAGCAGCTCCCCGGACAGAAGAGGCCTGGGGTATGGCTACACCTTC. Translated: CASSSPDRRGLGYGYTF.

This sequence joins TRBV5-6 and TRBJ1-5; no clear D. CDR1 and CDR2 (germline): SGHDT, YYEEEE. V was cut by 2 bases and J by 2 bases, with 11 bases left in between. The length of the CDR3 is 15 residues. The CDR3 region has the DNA TGTGCCAGCAGCTTAGGCGGGGTTGGCAATCAGCCCCAGCATTTT. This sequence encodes CASSLGGVGNQPQHF.

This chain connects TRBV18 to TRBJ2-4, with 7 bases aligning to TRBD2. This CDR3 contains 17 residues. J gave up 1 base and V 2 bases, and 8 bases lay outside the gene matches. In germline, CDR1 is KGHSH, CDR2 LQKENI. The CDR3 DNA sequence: TGTGCCAGCTCACCAACTCAGGGAGGGTGGGCCAAAAACATTCAGTACTTC. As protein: CASSPTQGGWAKNIQYF.